The rows below give T cell receptor beta chains drawn from one sample of a study of T-cell memory formation after mild COVID-19. TCRdb re-derived calls from the 5' RACE reads in MiXCR, one entry per CDR3 protein. The table has some 450,000 distinct CDR3 sequences, 20% seen once. Sequences were obtained from PBMCs or a T cell subset sorted from them (not recorded which). These receptors were collected from an adult woman who had mild COVID-19 (a few samples of this study predate the infection). Cell type and time point are not known. The CDR3 runs from the conserved cysteine through the conserved F or W. D genes are given only for firm matches.

TRBV10-3	.	TRBJ1-5	CAISTGDQPQHF
TRBV29-1	TRBD1	TRBJ2-1	CSVSGTGSIEQFF
TRBV15	TRBD2	TRBJ2-7	CATSRDIGSGGTRPYEQYF
TRBV4-3	.	TRBJ2-3	CASSQDKPDTQYF
TRBV24-1	.	TRBJ2-7	CATSGREVSYEQYF
TRBV3-1	.	TRBJ2-6	CASSHLGSGANVLTF
TRBV2	.	TRBJ2-7	CASSDLGRTYEQYF
TRBV4-1	.	TRBJ1-6	CASSQVSGLSPLHF
TRBV6-5	.	TRBJ1-1	CASSGLLAPRKGGTEAFF
TRBV19	.	TRBJ1-1	CASLTPGAEAFF
TRBV20-1	.	TRBJ2-5	CSARGRGKETQYF
TRBV12-3/TRBV12-4	TRBD2	TRBJ2-1	CAARTSGRGYEQFF